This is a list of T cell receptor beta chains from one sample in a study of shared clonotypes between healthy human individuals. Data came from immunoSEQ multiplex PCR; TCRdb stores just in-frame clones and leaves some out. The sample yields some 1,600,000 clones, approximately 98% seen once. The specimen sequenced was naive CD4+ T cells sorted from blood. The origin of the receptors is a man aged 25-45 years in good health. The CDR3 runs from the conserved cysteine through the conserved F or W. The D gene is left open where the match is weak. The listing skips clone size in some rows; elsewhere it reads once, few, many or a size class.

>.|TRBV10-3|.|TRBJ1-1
CAKSAGEDTEAFF
TGTGCCAAGTCGGCGGGCGAGGACACTGAAGCTTTCTTT
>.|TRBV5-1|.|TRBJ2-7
CASSLGVAWGEQYF
TGCGCCAGCAGCTTGGGGGTGGCATGGGGCGAGCAGTACTTC
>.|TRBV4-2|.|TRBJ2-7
CASSQAGDTNYEQYF
TGTGCCAGCAGCCAAGCCGGCGATACAAATTACGAGCAGTACTTC
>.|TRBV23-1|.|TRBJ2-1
CASSQSLLAASSYNEQFF
TGCGCCAGCAGTCAATCCCTGCTAGCTGCGAGCTCCTACAATGAGCAGTTCTTC
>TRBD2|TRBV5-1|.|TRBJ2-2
CASSLGLAGGTGELFF
TGCGCCAGCAGCTTGGGGCTAGCGGGAGGCACCGGGGAGCTGTTTTTT
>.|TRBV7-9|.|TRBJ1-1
CASSPPGRTTEAFF
TGTGCCAGCAGCCCGCCGGGACGGACCACTGAAGCTTTCTTT
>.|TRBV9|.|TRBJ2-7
CASSVTPAGYEQYF
TGTGCCAGCAGCGTAACTCCGGCGGGTTACGAGCAGTACTTC
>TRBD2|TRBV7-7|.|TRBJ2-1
CASSSLAGGMHEQFF
TGTGCTAGCAGCTCACTAGCGGGAGGGATGCATGAGCAGTTCTTC
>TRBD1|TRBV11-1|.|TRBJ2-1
CASSARDSQRNEQFF
TGTGCCAGCAGCGCCAGGGACAGCCAGAGGAATGAGCAGTTCTTC
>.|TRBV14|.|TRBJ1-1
CASSINTEAFF
TGTGCCAGCAGCATTAACACTGAAGCTTTCTTT
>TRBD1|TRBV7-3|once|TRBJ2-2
CASSFVHLSGTGATGELFF
TGTGCCAGCAGCTTCGTCCACTTATCCGGGACAGGGGCTACCGGGGAGCTGTTTTTT
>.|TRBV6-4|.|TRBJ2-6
CASSFDSSGANVLTF
TGTGCCAGCAGTTTCGACAGCTCTGGGGCCAACGTCCTGACTTTC
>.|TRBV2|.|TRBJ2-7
CASSDRSYEQYF
TGTGCCAGCAGTGACAGGTCCTACGAGCAGTACTTC
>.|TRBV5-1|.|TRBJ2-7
CASGSQGYEQYF
TGCGCCAGCGGGAGTCAGGGCTACGAGCAGTACTTC
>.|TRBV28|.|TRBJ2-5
CASSWALAGSGFLETQYF
TGTGCCAGCAGTTGGGCCCTGGCGGGAAGCGGGTTCTTAGAGACCCAGTACTTC
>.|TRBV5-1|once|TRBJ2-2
CASSWGYVANTGELFF
TGCGCCAGCAGCTGGGGGTACGTCGCAAACACCGGGGAGCTGTTTTTT
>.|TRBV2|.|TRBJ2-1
CASSEQGSYNEQFF
TGTGCCAGCAGTGAACAGGGTTCTTACAATGAGCAGTTCTTC
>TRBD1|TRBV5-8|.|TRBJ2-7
CASSFRDSRSEQYF
TGTGCCAGCAGCTTCAGGGACAGTCGTTCCGAGCAGTACTTC